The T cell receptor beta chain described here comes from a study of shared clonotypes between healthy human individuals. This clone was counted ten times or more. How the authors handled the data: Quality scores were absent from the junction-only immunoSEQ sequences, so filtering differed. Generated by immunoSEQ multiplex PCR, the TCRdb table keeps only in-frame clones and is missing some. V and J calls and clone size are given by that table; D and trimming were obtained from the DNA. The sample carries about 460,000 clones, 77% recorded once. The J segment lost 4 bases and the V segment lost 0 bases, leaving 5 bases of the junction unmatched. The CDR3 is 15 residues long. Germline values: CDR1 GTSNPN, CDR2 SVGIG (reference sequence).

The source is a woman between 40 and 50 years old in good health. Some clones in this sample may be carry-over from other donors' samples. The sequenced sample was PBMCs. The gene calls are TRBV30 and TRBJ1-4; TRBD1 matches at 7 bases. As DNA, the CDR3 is TGTGCCTGGAGTGTAGGGACAGCCCGTAATGAAAAACTGTTTTTT. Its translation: CAWSVGTARNEKLFF. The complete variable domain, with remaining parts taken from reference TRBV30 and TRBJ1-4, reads SQTIHQWPATLVQPVGSPLSLECTVEGTSNPNLYWYRQAAGRGLQLLFYSVGIGQISSEVPQNLSASRPQDRQFILSSKKLLLSDSGFYLCAWSVGTARNEKLFFGSGTQLSVL.